These T cell receptor beta chains were read from a single sample in a study of T cell repertoires in cytomegalovirus infection. TCRdb reanalysed the reads using MiXCR and keeps one entry per CDR3 protein. The sample records a few hundred thousand distinct CDR3 sequences, roughly 43% being singletons. For these TCRs, the target antigens are not known. The source was cultured PBMCs, collected from culture after CMV antigen stimulation. These receptors originate from a human donor in good health (CMV status not recorded). Some clones in this sample may be carry-over from other donors' samples. The CDR3 runs from the conserved cysteine through the conserved F or W. Each record gives: CDR3 DNA, CDR3 protein, J gene, V gene, clone size, D gene. A D gene is named only where the DNA matches it firmly. The listing skips clone size in some rows; elsewhere it reads once, few, many or a size class.

TGCAGCGTTGAAGGGGGACAGGTCTACGAGCAGTACTTC CSVEGGQVYEQYF TRBJ2-7 TRBV29-1 - TRBD1
TGTGCCAGCAGCTTAGATGCGAGTACCGGGGAGCTGTTTTTT CASSLDASTGELFF TRBJ2-2 TRBV11-2 - -
TGTGCCAGCAGTTACGAGGGAGCTGAAGCTTTCTTT CASSYEGAEAFF TRBJ1-1 TRBV6-2/TRBV6-3 - -
TGTGCCAGCAGCGAACAGGGTTGGGCATCGGGGCAGTACTTC CASSEQGWASGQYF TRBJ2-7 TRBV5-6 - -
TGTGCCAGCCCAAATTACCAAACAGGACGGAACTATGGCTACACCTTC CASPNYQTGRNYGYTF TRBJ1-2 TRBV2 - -
TGTGCCAGCAGCTTAAGACAGTCTGGGGCCAACGTCCTGACTTTC CASSLRQSGANVLTF TRBJ2-6 TRBV7-2 many -
TGTGCCAGCAGCGCCCGGGGTGCGGGGGGGGCGTACAATGAGCAGTTCTTC CASSARGAGGAYNEQFF TRBJ2-1 TRBV4-2 - TRBD2
TGTGCCAGCAGTTACTCGCGCCTAGCGAGAGAGACCCAGTACTTC CASSYSRLARETQYF TRBJ2-5 TRBV6-2/TRBV6-3 - -
TGTGCCACCAGCCCCCGGGACCGACCCTACGAGCAGTACTTC CATSPRDRPYEQYF TRBJ2-7 TRBV15 few -
TGTGCCAGCAGTCCTGGGGTTCGGCCCCAGCATTTT CASSPGVRPQHF TRBJ1-5 TRBV6-2/TRBV6-3 few -
TGCAGTGCTACCCTGGAGCAGTCGGGAGACTATGGCTACACCTTC CSATLEQSGDYGYTF TRBJ1-2 TRBV20-1 - -
TGTGCCACCAGAAGGACAGCATCCCAAGAGACCCAGTACTTC CATRRTASQETQYF TRBJ2-5 TRBV2 - -
TGTGCCAGCAGCCGTCAGGGAGTACAAGAGACCCAGTACTTC CASSRQGVQETQYF TRBJ2-5 TRBV7-6 - -
TGTGCCAGCAGCTCTGGGGGGGGAGGGCCGTACAATGAGCAGTTCTTC CASSSGGGGPYNEQFF TRBJ2-1 TRBV14 - TRBD2
TGCAGCGCCCAGGGGGCGGTAACTAATGAAAAACTGTTTTTT CSAQGAVTNEKLFF TRBJ1-4 TRBV20-1 - TRBD1
TGCGCCAGCAGCCAAGACAGGTACACAGATACGCAGTATTTT CASSQDRYTDTQYF TRBJ2-3 TRBV4-3 - -
TGTGGGCCTGCGGGGAAGCCCCTGAACACTGAAGCTTTCTTT CGPAGKPLNTEAFF TRBJ1-1 TRBV12-3/TRBV12-4 - -
TGTGCCAGCAGACCAGAGGGGCTATCCTACGAGCAGTACTTC CASRPEGLSYEQYF TRBJ2-7 TRBV7-2 - -
TGTGCCAGCAGCTTTAGCGGGAGATTTGATGAGCAGTTCTTC CASSFSGRFDEQFF TRBJ2-1 TRBV7-2 few TRBD2
TGTGCCAGCAGCTTTATATTCTTGGACAGGGGCTCCTACAATGAGCAGTTCTTC CASSFIFLDRGSYNEQFF TRBJ2-1 TRBV11-2 few TRBD1
TGTGCCAGCAGCCCCCTAGCCCAGGGTACTTGGGAGACCCAGTACTTC CASSPLAQGTWETQYF TRBJ2-5 TRBV7-8 few -
TGTGCCAGCACGGGACAGCACTCTGGGGCCAACGTCCTGACTTTC CASTGQHSGANVLTF TRBJ2-6 TRBV6-2/TRBV6-3 - TRBD1
TGTGCCAGCTCACAATCAGAGAACACCGGGGAGCTGTTTTTT CASSQSENTGELFF TRBJ2-2 TRBV18 few -
TGTGCCAGCAGCGCACGTCGGGACAGTGGACAGGAGACCCAGTACTTC CASSARRDSGQETQYF TRBJ2-5 TRBV7-9 few TRBD1
TGCGCCAGCAGCCTCGGGAGTAGCAATCAGCCCCAGCATTTT CASSLGSSNQPQHF TRBJ1-5 TRBV4-1 - -
TGTGCCAGCAGCATCACTATGGTAGGGGAGGAAGCTTTCTTT CASSITMVGEEAFF TRBJ1-1 TRBV7-9 few -
TGTGCCAGCAGAACCGACCGACTCTCTGGAAACACCATATATTTT CASRTDRLSGNTIYF TRBJ1-3 TRBV6-5 - -
TGTGCCAGCAGCTTAGCGGGGGGTCAGCCCCAGCATTTT CASSLAGGQPQHF TRBJ1-5 TRBV7-6 many -
TGTGCCAGCAGCACGGACGGAAACTATGGCTACACCTTC CASSTDGNYGYTF TRBJ1-2 TRBV7-2 few -
TGCGCCAGCAGCCAAGGCGCTCCTCTAGCGGGAGGCCTTAATGAGCAGTTCTTC CASSQGAPLAGGLNEQFF TRBJ2-1 TRBV4-3 few TRBD2
TGTGCCAGCAGCAGCTTCCGGACTAGCGGGAGACTTTCATATGAGCAGTTCTTC CASSSFRTSGRLSYEQFF TRBJ2-1 TRBV6-2/TRBV6-3 - TRBD2
TGTGCCAGCAGCTCTAGAGGGGTGGGAGGGCCTACCGCGTACGAGCAGTACTTC CASSSRGVGGPTAYEQYF TRBJ2-7 TRBV7-2 few TRBD2
TGCGCCAGCAGCCAAGATCTCGAGCGGCCTAACTATGGCTACACCTTC CASSQDLERPNYGYTF TRBJ1-2 TRBV4-1 few -
TGTGCCAGCAGCCAAGATCTTAGACAGGCCTACGAGCAGTACTTC CASSQDLRQAYEQYF TRBJ2-7 TRBV4-2 few -
TGTGCCAGCAGCCCTTACCGGACGGGGAACACCGGGGAGCTGTTTTTT CASSPYRTGNTGELFF TRBJ2-2 TRBV7-9 few -